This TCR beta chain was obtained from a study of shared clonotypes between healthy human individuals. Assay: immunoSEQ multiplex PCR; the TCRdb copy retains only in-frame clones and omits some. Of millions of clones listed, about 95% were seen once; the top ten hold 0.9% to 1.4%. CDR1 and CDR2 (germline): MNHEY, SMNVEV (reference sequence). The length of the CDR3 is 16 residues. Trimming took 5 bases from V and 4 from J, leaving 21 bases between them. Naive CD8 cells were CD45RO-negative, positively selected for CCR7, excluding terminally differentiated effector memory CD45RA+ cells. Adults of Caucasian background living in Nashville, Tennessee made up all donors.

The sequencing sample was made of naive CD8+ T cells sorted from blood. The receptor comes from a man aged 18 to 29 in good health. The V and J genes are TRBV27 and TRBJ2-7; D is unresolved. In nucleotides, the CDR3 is TGTGCCAGCAGTCCTTCAGCCCGATCTGTTTCTTACGAGCAGTACTTC. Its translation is CASSPSARSVSYEQYF.